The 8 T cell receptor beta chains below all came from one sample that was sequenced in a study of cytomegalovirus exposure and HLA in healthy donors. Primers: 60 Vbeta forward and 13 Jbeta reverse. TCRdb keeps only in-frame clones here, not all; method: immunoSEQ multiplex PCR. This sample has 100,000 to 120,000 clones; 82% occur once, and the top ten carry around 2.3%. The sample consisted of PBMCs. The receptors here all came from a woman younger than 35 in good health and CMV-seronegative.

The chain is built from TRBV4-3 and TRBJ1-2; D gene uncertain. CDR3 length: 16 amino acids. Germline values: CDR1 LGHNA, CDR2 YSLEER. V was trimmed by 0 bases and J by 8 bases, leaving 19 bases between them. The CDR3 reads CASSQDLGEGVDGYTF. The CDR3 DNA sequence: TGCGCCAGCAGCCAAGATCTAGGTGAAGGAGTTGACGGCTACACCTTC.

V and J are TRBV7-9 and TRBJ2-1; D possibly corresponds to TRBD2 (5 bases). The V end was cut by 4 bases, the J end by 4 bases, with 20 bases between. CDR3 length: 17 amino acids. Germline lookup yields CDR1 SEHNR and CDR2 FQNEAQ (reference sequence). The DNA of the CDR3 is TGTGCCAGCAGCTCCCTCATCCAGATGCGGGCGTACAATGAGCAGTTCTTC. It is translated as CASSSLIQMRAYNEQFF. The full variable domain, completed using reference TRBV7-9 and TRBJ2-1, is DTGVSQNPRHKITKRGQNVTFRCDPISEHNRLYWYRQTLGQGPEFLTYFQNEAQLEKSRLLSDRFSAERPKGSFSTLEIQRTEQGDSAMYLCASSSLIQMRAYNEQFFGPGTRLTVL.

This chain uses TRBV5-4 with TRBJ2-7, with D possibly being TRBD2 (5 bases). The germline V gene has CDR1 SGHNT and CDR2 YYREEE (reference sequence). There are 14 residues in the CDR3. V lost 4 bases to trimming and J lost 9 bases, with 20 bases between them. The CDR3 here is CASSALQDLEGQYF. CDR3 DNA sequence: TGTGCCAGCAGCGCCCTCCAGGACCTCGAGGGGCAGTACTTC.

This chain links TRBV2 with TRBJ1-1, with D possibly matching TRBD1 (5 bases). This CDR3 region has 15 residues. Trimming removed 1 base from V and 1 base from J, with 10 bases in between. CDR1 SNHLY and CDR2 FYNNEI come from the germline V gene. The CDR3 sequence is CASSEEDSPNTEAFF. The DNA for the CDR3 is TGTGCCAGCAGTGAAGAAGACAGCCCGAACACTGAAGCTTTCTTT. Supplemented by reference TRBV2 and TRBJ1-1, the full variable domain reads EPEVTQTPSHQVTQMGQEVILRCVPISNHLYFYWYRQILGQKVEFLVSFYNNEISEKSEIFDDQFSVERPDGSNFTLKIRSTKLEDSAMYFCASSEEDSPNTEAFFGQGTRLTVV.

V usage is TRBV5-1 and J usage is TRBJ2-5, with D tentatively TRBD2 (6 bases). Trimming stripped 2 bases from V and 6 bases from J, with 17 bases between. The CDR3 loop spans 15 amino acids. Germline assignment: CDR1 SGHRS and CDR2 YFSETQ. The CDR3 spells CASSFLEGTAKTQYF. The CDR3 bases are TGCGCCAGCAGCTTCCTGGAGGGGACCGCTAAGACCCAGTACTTC.

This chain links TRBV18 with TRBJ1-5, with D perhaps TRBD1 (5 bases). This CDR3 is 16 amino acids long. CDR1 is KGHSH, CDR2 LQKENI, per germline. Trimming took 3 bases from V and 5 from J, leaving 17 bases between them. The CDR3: CASSPESGLRDQPQHF. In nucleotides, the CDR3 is TGTGCCAGCTCACCCGAGTCGGGACTTAGAGATCAGCCCCAGCATTTT.

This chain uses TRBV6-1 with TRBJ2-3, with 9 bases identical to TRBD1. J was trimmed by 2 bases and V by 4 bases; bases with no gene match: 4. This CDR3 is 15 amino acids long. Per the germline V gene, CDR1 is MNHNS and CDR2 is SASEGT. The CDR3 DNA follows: TGTGCCAGCAGTGTGACAGGGGGGTCCACAGATACGCAGTATTTT. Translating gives CASSVTGGSTDTQYF.

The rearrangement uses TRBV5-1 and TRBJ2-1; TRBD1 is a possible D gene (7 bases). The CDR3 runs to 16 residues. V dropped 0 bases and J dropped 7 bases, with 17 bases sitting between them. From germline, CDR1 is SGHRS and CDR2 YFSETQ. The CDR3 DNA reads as TGCGCCAGCAGCTTGGCCCAGGGGGGCGCGGGAAATGAGCAGTTCTTC. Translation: CASSLAQGGAGNEQFF.